The 4 T cell receptor beta chains in this list originate from one sample, sequenced in a study of OX40 agonist ivuxolimab in advanced cancers. Here immunoSEQ multiplex PCR was the method, and the copy in TCRdb shows in-frame clones only, minus some. The sample shows around 50,000 clones, about 89% of them seen only once. Sequencing used CD4+ or CD8+ T cells sorted from blood, obtained in a trial of the OX40 agonist ivuxolimab. These receptor sequences come from an adult with an advanced solid tumor such as melanoma, head and neck, liver or kidney cancer.

V and J are TRBV11-2 and TRBJ2-3; D gene uncertain. CDR1 is SGHAT, CDR2 FQNNGV, per germline. This CDR3 contains 13 residues. Trimming pared 8 bases from V and 6 bases from J, leaving 15 bases between. CDR3 nucleotides: TGTGCCAGCCGCAAGGTAGCCCGGGATACGCAGTATTTT. It codes for CASRKVARDTQYF.

The V gene is TRBV29-1, the J gene TRBJ2-5; 11 nucleotides match TRBD2. Germline CDR1 is SQVTM and CDR2 is ANQGSEA. After removal of 6 bases from V and 7 bases from J, the junction contained 10 bases not matched to a gene. This CDR3 has 14 amino acids. This CDR3 reads CSVAGTSGEGTQYF. CDR3 coding DNA: TGCAGCGTGGCCGGGACTAGCGGAGAAGGGACCCAGTACTTC.

V gene TRBV6-5 combines with J gene TRBJ2-5, with D perhaps matching TRBD1 (6 bases). V was cut by 5 bases and J by 7 bases, with 11 bases left in between. CDR1 and CDR2 (germline): MNHEY, SVGAGI. This CDR3 has 12 residues. CDR3 nucleotide sequence: TGTGCCAGCAGTGAACAGGGAGTGACCCAGTACTTC. Its protein is CASSEQGVTQYF.

V and J are TRBV18 and TRBJ1-4; no clear D. Germline V gene sequence: CDR1 KGHSH, CDR2 LQKENI. The germline V and J ends were trimmed by 4 bases and 7 bases, with 10 bases remaining between them. CDR3 length: 13 residues. CDR3 loop: CASSLHSGEKLFF. The CDR3 region has the DNA TGTGCCAGCTCACTCCACAGTGGTGAAAAACTGTTTTTT.